This note documents a single T cell receptor beta chain sequence. In this sample, this clonotype turned up many times. Its cognate antigen has yet to be identified. No much larger clone exists at a distance of one base, and base qualities are not known. Ophthalmopathy patients had moderately to severely active disease, with a Clinical Activity Score of 3 or more, a NOSPECS grade of 4 or more, and a disease duration of less than 3 months. Patients with uncontrolled infections, other autoimmune diseases, pregnancy or lactation were excluded. Diagnoses relied on clinical symptoms, serum thyroxine and TRAb, thyroid ultrasound and orbital computed tomography. Ficoll-Paque density gradient centrifugation was used to isolate PBMCs from 8 to 10 ml of fresh peripheral blood. Total RNA was extracted with Trizol reagent, and quality was checked on an Agilent 2100 Bioanalyzer. The sample originates from a study of T cells in Graves' hyperthyroidism and ophthalmopathy (dated by TCRdb to the late 2010s). With regard to the full study: Peripheral blood samples were taken at initial diagnosis, before any treatment was given. The 75 to 100 discovery patients were divided at random into training and test sets in a 7:3 ratio. Prospective prediction of ophthalmopathy was tested in an independent validation cohort consisting of 18 hyperthyroidism patients and 15 or so patients who later progressed to ophthalmopathy. Following sampling, methimazole starting at 30 mg daily was given to hyperthyroidism patients, and high-dose intravenous methylprednisolone was given to ophthalmopathy patients. To identify distinguishing TCR V-J signatures, a discovery cohort of around 100 patients was used, comprising 40 to 45 with Graves' ophthalmopathy and around 60 with stable Graves' hyperthyroidism. In addition, the study compared T-cell repertoires in thyroid tissue and in blood from six Graves' hyperthyroidism patients. The paper describes TCR Vbeta CDR3 sequencing of 120 to 150 peripheral blood samples, made up of about 41 ophthalmopathy patients, 70 to 80 hyperthyroidism patients and about 17 progressor patients.

TCR beta CDR3 regions were amplified from RNA transcripts. The TCR CDR3 was subjected to a first round of RT-PCR using the HTBI primer set and the Qiagen OneStep RT-PCR kit. Libraries were constructed in a second round of multiplex PCR, after which size selection and purification were performed. Paired-end sequencing of the libraries was performed with 100 bp reads on an Illumina HiSeq2000. In the paper's pipeline: SOAPnuke was used to process the raw data, with reads discarded if the reads contained adapters or uncalled bases, had a mean Phred below 15, or lacked an exact constant-primer or identifier match. COPE v1.2.5 was used to merge the high-quality paired reads, and each unique nucleotide sequence was defined as a clonotype. MiTCR v1.1 was used to align the clonotypes against IMGT TRBV, TRBD and TRBJ reference segments. The analysis was restricted to V-J combinations with a frequency above 0.0001, which together covered about 99% of the repertoires. The TCS score was defined as the ratio of F50 (clonal expansion) to E x V (chaos), calculated using BLOSUM62-based TCRdist between CDR3 peptides within each V-J. Welch's t-statistics and random forest reduced 500 to 650 V-J features to 13, which were used in a naive Bayes classifier (R e1071). TCRdb handled the public reads itself, with Q25 trimming in fastp and clone calling in MiXCR, and kept productive beta chains. Rows with one shared CDR3 protein collapse into an entry with the most common genes and DNA. These V and J calls derive from TCRdb rather than the authors' analysis. In this sample the table shows around 300,000 distinct CDR3 sequences, approximately 14% of which occur a single time. The ten largest account for roughly 35% of the sample.

Findings and caveats that apply to the study as a whole: No statistical method was used to fix the sample size in advance, and group allocation was not hidden from the investigators. A model built on a 13 V-J signature distinguished ophthalmopathy from stable hyperthyroidism, reaching roughly 88% sensitivity and 81.08% specificity in cross-validation and 80%/75% in testing. In validation, progression to ophthalmopathy was predicted by the model with nearly 71% sensitivity and under 85% specificity, a median of about 6 months before onset. Blood samples also contained most of the expanded thyroid clonotypes (frequency above 0.001), which suggests that blood repertoires may reflect thyroid immune responses.

Including cysteine and phenylalanine, the CDR3 has 15 amino acids. The only DNA kept is the CDR3, 45 bases in frame from the first base. The germline V gene provides CDR1 SNHLY and CDR2 FYNNEI. Trimming costs V 4 bases and J 4 bases, and their ends lie 14 bases apart. This receptor chain uses TRBV2 and TRBJ2-1; a tentative D call is TRBD2 (5 bases match). This clonotype originated in a middle-aged woman with Graves' ophthalmopathy. Material for sequencing was blood. The DNA sequence is given as TGTGCCAGCAGTGGCGGAGGCGAAGGGTACAATGAGCAGTTCTTC. Translated, it gives CASSGGGEGYNEQFF.